This T cell receptor (beta chain) came from a study of a mutant IDH1 vaccine in newly diagnosed glioma. TCRdb's copy holds only in-frame clones and misses some; the assay was immunoSEQ multiplex PCR. Of 30,000 to 40,000 clones detected, roughly 85% appear once; the ten largest clones hold 7% to 7.5%. Time point specified: week 35, safety follow-up. One vaccine dose held 300 ug of mutant IDH1 20-mer peptide and came with topical imiquimod. CDR3 length: 14 amino acids. The germline V and J ends were trimmed by 4 bases and 7 bases, with 13 bases remaining between them. The germline V gene has CDR1 LNHDA and CDR2 SQIVND (reference sequence). On this clone: Its antigen is not known.

The chain combines TRBV19 with TRBJ1-4, with D uncertain. The receptor was isolated from a woman aged 18-29 years with glioma. Here the sequenced sample was PBMCs, taken from a glioma patient whose treatment included an IDH1 peptide vaccine. DNA for the CDR3: TGTGCCAGTAGTAAGTCAGGAAACAGTGAAAAACTGTTTTTT. Protein product: CASSKSGNSEKLFF.